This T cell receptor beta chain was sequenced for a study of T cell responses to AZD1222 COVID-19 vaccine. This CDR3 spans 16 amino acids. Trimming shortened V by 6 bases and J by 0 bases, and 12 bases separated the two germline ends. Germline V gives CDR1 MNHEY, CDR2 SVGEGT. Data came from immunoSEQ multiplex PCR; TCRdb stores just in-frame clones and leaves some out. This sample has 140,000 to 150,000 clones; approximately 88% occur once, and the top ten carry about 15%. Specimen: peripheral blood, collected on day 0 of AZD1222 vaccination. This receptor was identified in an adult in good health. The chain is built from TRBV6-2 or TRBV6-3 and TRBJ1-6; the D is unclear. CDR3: CASSPSYSSYNSPLHF. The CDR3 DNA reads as TGTGCCAGCAGCCCTTCCTACAGCTCCTATAATTCACCCCTCCACTTT.